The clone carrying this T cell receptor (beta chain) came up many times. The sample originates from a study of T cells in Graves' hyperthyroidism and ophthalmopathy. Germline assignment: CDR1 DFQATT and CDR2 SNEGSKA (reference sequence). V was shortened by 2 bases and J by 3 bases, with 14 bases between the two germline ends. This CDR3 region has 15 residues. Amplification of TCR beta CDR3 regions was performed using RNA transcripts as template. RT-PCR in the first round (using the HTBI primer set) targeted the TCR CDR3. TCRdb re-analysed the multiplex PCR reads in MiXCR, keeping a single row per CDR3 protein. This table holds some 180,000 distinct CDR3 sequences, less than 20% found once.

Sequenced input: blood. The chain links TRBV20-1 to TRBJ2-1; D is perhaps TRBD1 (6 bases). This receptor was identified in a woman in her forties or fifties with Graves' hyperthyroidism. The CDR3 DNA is TGCAGTGCTAGAAACTCGGACAGATACTACAATGAGCAGTTCTTC. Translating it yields CSARNSDRYYNEQFF.